Described below is a single T cell receptor (beta chain) sequence and its context. No cognate antigen has been identified for it. No much larger clone is present one base from it, and per-base qualities are unavailable. The data were obtained in a study of blood T cell repertoires in COVID-19 (dated by TCRdb to 2020 to 2022). Study-wide context: Samples from collaborators originated in the United States, Italy and Spain and spanned both the acute and convalescent phases of COVID-19. The material from the prospective study consisted of cDNA or gDNA derived from T cells, B-cell-depleted T cells, or PBMCs. Subjects who had been exposed to COVID-19, were actively infected with it, or had recovered from it provided the deeply sampled blood TCRbeta repertoires that made up the dataset. A freely available public database, intended as a resource for researchers studying the immune response to SARS-CoV-2, is where the repertoires were released. The samples were drawn from the first 160 participants of the ongoing ImmuneRACE study and from 1,254 subjects provided by 6 global collaborators. The sample metadata nearly always contained a de-identified subject ID, COVID-19 status, age in years and sex. HLA class I and class II types, where available, came from metadata supplied by the sample provider rather than from assay-based typing. On the study overall, not on this receptor specifically: Clinical and demographic metadata were provided uncurated, with the amount varying by source and participant.

TCRbeta CDR3 regions were amplified from genomic DNA by means of the immunoSEQ Assay, a bias-controlled multiplex PCR. Per the source publication's procedure: The number of nucleated cells in each sample was estimated from the amplification of reference gene primers within the assay. Sequence reads were collapsed and filtered to measure the absolute abundance of every unique TCRbeta CDR3 rearrangement. For each sample, productive Simpson clonality was calculated as the square root of Simpson's diversity index across productive rearrangements. What TCRdb holds here is the immuneACCESS table cut down to in-frame rearrangements. Part of the clones is not present; checked against another copy, under half of the missing clones reflect an unresolved V gene, and the others are unexplained. The D gene and trimming were derived from the DNA, and the V and J assignments and clone size from that table. A total of under 150,000 clones appear in this sample, approximately 84% of them only once. Around 19% of the sample is taken by the ten largest.

The CDR3 holds 17 amino acids from the cysteine to the phenylalanine. Only CDR3 DNA remains: 51 bases, in frame from the first base. The germline V gene (reference sequence) provides CDR1 LNHDA and CDR2 SQIVND. Trimming removed 2 bases from V and 7 bases from J, leaving 23 bases between the germline ends. A second Seattle source provided samples from volunteer blood donors who had recovered from COVID-19. Collaborating institutions collected whole blood in K2EDTA tubes following their own protocols. For TCRbeta analysis, collaborators shipped samples as frozen whole blood, isolated PBMCs, or DNA extracted from either of those sample types.

Sequences were obtained from peripheral blood. The rearrangement combines TRBV19 with TRBJ1-1, with TRBD1 perhaps the D gene, on 6 matching bases. The receptor comes from a woman aged 50 to 65 who had recovered from COVID-19. Here is the DNA: TGTGCCAGTAGTATAAAATCCTCAGGGGCCGCCGGCGTTGAAGCTTTCTTT. Its translation reads: CASSIKSSGAAGVEAFF. Reference TRBV19 and TRBJ1-1 proteins supply the regions before and after the CDR3; the full variable domain is: DGGITQSPKYLFRKEGQNVTLSCEQNLNHDAMYWYRQDPGQGLRLIYYSQIVNDFQKGDIAEGYSVSREKKESFPLTVTSAQKNPTAFYLCASSIKSSGAAGVEAFFGQGTRLTVV.